Sequencing of this TCR beta chain was carried out in a study of chemoradiotherapy in HPV16-positive cancers. Study details: A couple of HPV16-positive patients' cells yielded candidate HPV-specific clones and common motifs.

The protocol was immunoSEQ multiplex PCR, while the TCRdb copy is restricted to in-frame clones and leaves out a portion. Seen here are about 7,500 clones, 85% to 90% observed once, and the top ten hold 3% to 4%. To note about this clone: Its antigen remains unknown.

Findings and limits, study-wide: During treatment, candidate HPV-specific clones and E7-related motifs expanded in tumor. Only two HPV16-positive patients supplied the functional HPV-specificity definition.

Repertoires were sampled repeatedly during chemoradiotherapy. V shed 0 bases and J 8 bases; nucleotides not matched to a gene: 2. Germline values: CDR1 SGDLS, CDR2 YYNGEE. The CDR3 consists of 14 residues. This clonotype originated in a human donor with HPV-associated anogenital cancer. The V gene is TRBV9, the J gene TRBJ2-3, with TRBD2 matching over 11 bases. Sampling was done from a patient who underwent chemoradiotherapy. CDR3 residues: CASSVGLAGITQYF. The CDR3 region has the DNA TGTGCCAGCAGCGTAGGACTAGCGGGAATTACGCAGTATTTT.